Listed below are T cell receptor beta chains from one sample, sequenced in a study of T cells in Graves' hyperthyroidism and ophthalmopathy. MiXCR, applied by TCRdb to the multiplex PCR reads, yields one record per CDR3 protein. The sample comprises fewer than 500,000 distinct CDR3 sequences, approximately 12% of which are singletons, and 20% rests with the top ten. Material for sequencing was blood. The receptors here all came from a man aged 25-45 years with Graves' hyperthyroidism that later progressed to Graves' ophthalmopathy. CDR3s include the opening cysteine and the closing phenylalanine or tryptophan. Fields, in order: V gene, CDR3 length, CDR3 protein.

v_gene: TRBV10-3; len: 13; CDR3aa: CATRRRGQNIQYF
v_gene: TRBV6-1; len: 16; CDR3aa: CASSGRDRAITGELFF
v_gene: TRBV12-5; len: 15; CDR3aa: CASGLTLGLNYGYTF
v_gene: TRBV4-2; len: 16; CDR3aa: CASSQVGTLNTGELFF
v_gene: TRBV5-1; len: 13; CDR3aa: CASSLKSPDTQYF
v_gene: TRBV20-1; len: 14; CDR3aa: CSASDPAGDTEAFF
v_gene: TRBV28; len: 13; CDR3aa: CASSPTSGDTQYF
v_gene: TRBV27; len: 13; CDR3aa: CASSYTGNSPLHF
v_gene: TRBV6-1; len: 18; CDR3aa: CASTKIQGFITGNSPLHF
v_gene: TRBV4-1; len: 15; CDR3aa: CASSQEDGVTYEQYF
v_gene: TRBV20-1; len: 15; CDR3aa: CSASPLGGGHNEQFF
v_gene: TRBV7-9; len: 14; CDR3aa: CASSSPGPVYEQYF
v_gene: TRBV11-1; len: 12; CDR3aa: CASSPWGGKLFF
v_gene: TRBV30; len: 12; CDR3aa: CAWEPGRNIQYF
v_gene: TRBV11-2; len: 15; CDR3aa: CASRQPGQGRETQYF
v_gene: TRBV7-2; len: 15; CDR3aa: CASSPFRGRDYGYTF
v_gene: TRBV5-5; len: 15; CDR3aa: CASSLVAGRTDTQYF
v_gene: TRBV7-2; len: 14; CDR3aa: CASSQGSSYQPQHF
v_gene: TRBV27; len: 14; CDR3aa: CASSLSGWVSPLHF